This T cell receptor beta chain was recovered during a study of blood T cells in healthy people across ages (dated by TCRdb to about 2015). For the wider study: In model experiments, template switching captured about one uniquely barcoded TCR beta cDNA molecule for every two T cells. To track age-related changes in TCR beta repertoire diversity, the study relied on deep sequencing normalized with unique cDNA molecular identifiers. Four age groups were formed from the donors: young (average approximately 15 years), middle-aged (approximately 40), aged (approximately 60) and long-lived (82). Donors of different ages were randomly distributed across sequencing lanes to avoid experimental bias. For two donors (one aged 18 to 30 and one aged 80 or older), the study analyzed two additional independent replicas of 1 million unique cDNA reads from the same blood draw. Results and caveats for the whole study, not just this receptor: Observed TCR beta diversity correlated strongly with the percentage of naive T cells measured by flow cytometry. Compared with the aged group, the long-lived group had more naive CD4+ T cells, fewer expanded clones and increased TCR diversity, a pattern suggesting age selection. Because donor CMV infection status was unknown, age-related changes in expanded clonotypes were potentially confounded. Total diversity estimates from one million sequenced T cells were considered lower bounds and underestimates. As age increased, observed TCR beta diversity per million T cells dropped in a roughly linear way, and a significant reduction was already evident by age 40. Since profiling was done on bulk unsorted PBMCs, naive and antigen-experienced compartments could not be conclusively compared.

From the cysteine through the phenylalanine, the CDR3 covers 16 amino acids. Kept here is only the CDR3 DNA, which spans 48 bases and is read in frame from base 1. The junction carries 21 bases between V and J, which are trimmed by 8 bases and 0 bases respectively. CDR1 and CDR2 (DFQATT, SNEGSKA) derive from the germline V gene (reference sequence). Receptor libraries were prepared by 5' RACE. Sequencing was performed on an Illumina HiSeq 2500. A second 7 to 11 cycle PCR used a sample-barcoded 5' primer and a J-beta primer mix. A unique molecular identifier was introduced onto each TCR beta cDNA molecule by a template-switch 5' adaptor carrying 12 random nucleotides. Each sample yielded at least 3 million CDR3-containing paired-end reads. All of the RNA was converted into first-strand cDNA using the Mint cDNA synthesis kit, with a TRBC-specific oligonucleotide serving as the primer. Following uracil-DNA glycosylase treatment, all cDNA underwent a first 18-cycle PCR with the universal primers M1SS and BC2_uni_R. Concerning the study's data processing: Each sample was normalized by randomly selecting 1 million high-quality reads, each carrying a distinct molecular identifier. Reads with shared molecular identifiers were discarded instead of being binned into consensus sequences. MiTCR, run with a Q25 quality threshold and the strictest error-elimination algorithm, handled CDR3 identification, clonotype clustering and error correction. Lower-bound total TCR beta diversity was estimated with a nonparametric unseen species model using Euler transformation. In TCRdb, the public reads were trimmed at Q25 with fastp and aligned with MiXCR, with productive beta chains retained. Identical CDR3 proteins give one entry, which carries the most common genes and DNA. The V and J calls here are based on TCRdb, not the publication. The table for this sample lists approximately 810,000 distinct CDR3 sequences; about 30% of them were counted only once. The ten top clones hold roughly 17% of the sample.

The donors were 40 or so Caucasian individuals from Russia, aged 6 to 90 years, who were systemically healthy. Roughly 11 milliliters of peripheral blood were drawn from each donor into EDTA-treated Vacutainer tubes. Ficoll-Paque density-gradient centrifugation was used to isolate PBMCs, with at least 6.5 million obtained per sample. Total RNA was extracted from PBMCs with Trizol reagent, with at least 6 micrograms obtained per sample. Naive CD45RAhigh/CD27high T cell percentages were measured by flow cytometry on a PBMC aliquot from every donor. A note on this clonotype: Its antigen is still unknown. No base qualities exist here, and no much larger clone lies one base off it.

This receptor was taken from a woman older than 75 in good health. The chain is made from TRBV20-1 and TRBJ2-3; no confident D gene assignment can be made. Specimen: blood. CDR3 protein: CSQSVWAAFSTDTQYF. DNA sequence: TGCAGTCAATCCGTTTGGGCGGCTTTTAGCACAGATACGCAGTATTTT.